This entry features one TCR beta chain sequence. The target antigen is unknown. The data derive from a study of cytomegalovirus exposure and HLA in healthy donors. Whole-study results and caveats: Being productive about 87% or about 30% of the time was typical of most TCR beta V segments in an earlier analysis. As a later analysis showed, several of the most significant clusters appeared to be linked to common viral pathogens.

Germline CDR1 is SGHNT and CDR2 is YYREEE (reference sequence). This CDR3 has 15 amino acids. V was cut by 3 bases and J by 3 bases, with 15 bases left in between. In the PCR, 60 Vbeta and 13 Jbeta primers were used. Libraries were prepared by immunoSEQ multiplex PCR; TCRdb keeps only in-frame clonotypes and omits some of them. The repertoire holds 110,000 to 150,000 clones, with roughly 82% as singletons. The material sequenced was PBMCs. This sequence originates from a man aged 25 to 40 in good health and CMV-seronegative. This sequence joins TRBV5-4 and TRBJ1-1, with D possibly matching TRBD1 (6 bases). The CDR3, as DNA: TGTGCCAGCAGCTCCAGGGGTTGGGGCGACACTGAAGCTTTCTTT. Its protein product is CASSSRGWGDTEAFF.